This section outlines one TCR beta chain sequence together with its context. Produced via immunoSEQ multiplex PCR; TCRdb's table is partial and in-frame only. The data hold tens of thousands of clones, with roughly 92% observed a single time. Thawed PBMCs were FACS-sorted into unstimulated CD4+CD25+CD127- regulatory T cells, CD4+CD25- non-regulatory cells, CD4 and CD8 cells. The sample belongs to a study of Tregs in tolerant kidney transplant recipients. Germline V gene sequence: CDR1 SNHLY, CDR2 FYNNEI. V was pared by 7 bases and J by 0 bases, with 13 bases between. This CDR3 has 15 amino acids. The clonotype was recovered from a human donor in good health. The sample was CD8+ T cells from blood. The V call is TRBV2, the J call TRBJ2-1; possibly TRBD1 or TRBD2 for D (5 bases each). CDR3: CASIRDGSSYNEQFF. CDR3 DNA sequence: TGTGCCAGCATCCGGGACGGAAGCTCCTACAATGAGCAGTTCTTC.